The 16 T cell receptor beta chains listed next were all sequenced from one sample in a study of CD8+CD57+ T cells in acquired aplastic anemia. The use of genomic DNA as template underpinned the TCR beta VDJ and CDR3 profiling. One entry per CDR3 protein, called by TCRdb with MiXCR from the reads. The sample shows roughly 280,000 distinct CDR3 sequences, approximately 57% of them seen only once. Those patients picked for sequencing had displayed CD8+CD57+ cell expansion on flow cytometry. Sequenced input: sorted CD4+, CD8+, or CD8+CD57+ T cells (not recorded which) from PBMCs. The source is a human donor with aplastic anemia.

This chain joins TRBV12-5 and TRBJ1-3; no reliable D call. The germline CDR1 and CDR2 sequences are LGHNT and FRNRAP. Trimming stripped 0 bases from V and 6 bases from J, with 0 bases between. The CDR3 contains 11 residues. The CDR3 DNA reads as TGTGCTAGTGGTTTGGTAAACACCATATATTTT. Encoded protein: CASGLVNTIYF.

The V gene is TRBV12-3 or TRBV12-4, the J gene TRBJ2-2, with no clear D. V lost 6 bases and J lost 0, with 11 bases in between. This CDR3 has 15 residues. CDR3 coding DNA: TGTGCCAGCAGGTGGGCCTCCGCGAACACCGGGGAGCTGTTTTTT. As protein: CASRWASANTGELFF.

This rearrangement joins TRBV20-1 to TRBJ2-2, with D perhaps given as TRBD1 or TRBD2 (5 bases each). The CDR3 spans 13 residues. From germline, CDR1 is DFQATT and CDR2 SNEGSKA (reference sequence). V shed 5 bases and J shed 5 bases, with 12 bases lying between them. The CDR3 sequence: CSAGTKSTGELFF. The DNA for the CDR3 is TGCAGTGCTGGGACGAAGAGTACCGGGGAGCTGTTTTTT.

This chain links TRBV2 with TRBJ2-2; 10 bases match TRBD2. Trimming removed 6 bases from V and 5 bases from J; junction bases left unmatched: 0. CDR1 is SNHLY, CDR2 FYNNEI, per germline. The CDR3 runs 13 residues. The CDR3 region is CASRLAGTGELFF. In DNA, the CDR3 is TGTGCCAGCAGACTAGCGGGGACCGGGGAGCTGTTTTTT.

The chain employs TRBV5-1 and TRBJ2-7; D tentatively reads TRBD1 or TRBD2 (5 bases each). The V and J ends lost 4 bases and 0 bases respectively, with 11 bases between them. This CDR3 contains 14 residues. CDR1 SGHRS and CDR2 YFSETQ come from the germline V gene. As DNA, the CDR3 is TGCGCCAGCAGCAGGGACGCCAGCTCCTACGAGCAGTACTTC. This encodes CASSRDASSYEQYF.

CDR3 sequence reads: CASSSPLHF. The CDR3, as DNA: TGTGCCAGCAGTTCCCCCCTCCACTTT. The chain couples TRBV2 to TRBJ1-6; D unresolved. Germline values: CDR1 SNHLY, CDR2 FYNNEI. Trimming cost V 5 bases and J 13 bases, with 3 bases left between them. The CDR3 runs to 9 residues.

There are many counts of this clonotype. The rearrangement links TRBV6-1 to TRBJ2-5; 10 bases align to TRBD1. Germline V gene data show CDR1 as MNHNS and CDR2 as SASEGT. V lost 4 bases to trimming and J lost 2 bases; unmatched junction nucleotides: 4. The CDR3 is made up of 15 amino acids. The CDR3 spells CASSVSGQGQETQYF. CDR3 coding DNA: TGTGCCAGCAGTGTCTCGGGACAGGGGCAAGAGACCCAGTACTTC.

The V call is TRBV7-6, the J call TRBJ2-3; the D gene is possibly TRBD2 (7 bases). The CDR3 runs to 15 residues. Trimming removed 1 base at V and 5 bases at J, with 13 bases between. Germline V gene sequence: CDR1 SGHVS, CDR2 FNYEAQ. CDR3 in amino acids: CASSLEGGAEDTQYF. CDR3 nucleotides: TGTGCCAGCAGCTTAGAAGGGGGGGCCGAAGATACGCAGTATTTT.

This clonotype was detected only a few times. The rearrangement joins TRBV20-1 to TRBJ2-5, with TRBD2 identical over 12 bases. The V and J ends lost 3 bases and 5 bases, in that order; junction bases with no gene match: 13. The CDR3 extends over 17 amino acids. Germline CDR1 and CDR2: DFQATT and SNEGSKA (reference sequence). This chain's CDR3 is CSASGQGVTSGRETQYF. Here the CDR3 DNA reads TGCAGTGCTAGTGGACAGGGCGTTACTAGCGGGAGGGAGACCCAGTACTTC.

This rearrangement joins TRBV19 to TRBJ1-1; D gene uncertain. The CDR3 runs to 13 residues. Between the trimmed V and J ends, which lost 7 bases and 1 base, there was a span of 10 bases. Germline V gene sequence: CDR1 LNHDA, CDR2 SQIVND (reference sequence). This chain's CDR3 is CASTQKGNTEAFF. CDR3 nucleotide sequence: TGTGCCAGTACCCAAAAGGGGAACACTGAAGCTTTCTTT.

The chain carries TRBV20-1 and TRBJ2-7; D not certain. The germline V gene has CDR1 DFQATT and CDR2 SNEGSKA (reference sequence). The CDR3 extends over 12 amino acids. Between the trimmed V and J ends, which lost 6 bases and 7 bases, there was a span of 16 bases. The CDR3 DNA reads as TGCAGTGCCCCCGGCGAACGCGAGGAGCAGTACTTC. Translating it yields CSAPGEREEQYF.

This clonotype was seen at least ten times. This chain uses TRBV11-3 with TRBJ1-1; D is uncertain. This CDR3 is 14 amino acids long. V was trimmed by 2 bases and J by 1 base, leaving 8 bases between them. Germline V gene sequence: CDR1 SGHNT, CDR2 YENEEA. CDR3 region: CASSLRGPNTEAFF. CDR3 bases: TGTGCCAGCAGCTTACGAGGTCCGAACACTGAAGCTTTCTTT.

V and J are TRBV7-2 and TRBJ2-5; possible D gene TRBD2, 7 bases. V was shortened by 6 bases and J by 7 bases, with 21 bases between the two germline ends. The CDR3 totals 15 residues. Germline V gene sequence: CDR1 SGHTA, CDR2 FQGNSA. The CDR3 DNA follows: TGTGCCAGCAGTCGAAAGACCGGGGGGCCAGGGACCCAGTACTTC. Amino acid sequence: CASSRKTGGPGTQYF.

This clonotype occurred many times. V gene TRBV27 combines with J gene TRBJ1-3; no clear D gene. This CDR3 comprises 13 residues. Deletions cut 4 bases from V and 2 bases from J, with 6 bases between. In germline, CDR1 is MNHEY, CDR2 SMNVEV (reference sequence). This chain's CDR3 is CASSSGTGNTIYF. In nucleotides, the CDR3 is TGTGCCAGCAGTTCTGGGACTGGAAACACCATATATTTT.

The chain uses TRBV20-1 and TRBJ2-7, with TRBD1 identical over 8 bases. Losses at the gene ends were 6 bases for V and 5 bases for J; bases not matched to a gene: 9. The CDR3 is 13 residues long. CDR1 DFQATT and CDR2 SNEGSKA come from the germline V gene (reference sequence). In nucleotides, the CDR3 is TGCAGTGCAACGAAGGGACAGGCGAACGAGCAGTACTTC. It is translated as CSATKGQANEQYF.

The chain is built from TRBV25-1 and TRBJ1-1; D possibly corresponds to TRBD1 (5 bases). The CDR3 sequence is 14 residues long. Germline V lookup: CDR1 MGHDK, CDR2 SYGVNS. Trimming took 8 bases from V and 1 from J, leaving 14 bases between them. The CDR3 region is CASVGLGGNTEAFF. The CDR3 bases are TGTGCCAGCGTCGGGCTTGGGGGGAACACTGAAGCTTTCTTT.